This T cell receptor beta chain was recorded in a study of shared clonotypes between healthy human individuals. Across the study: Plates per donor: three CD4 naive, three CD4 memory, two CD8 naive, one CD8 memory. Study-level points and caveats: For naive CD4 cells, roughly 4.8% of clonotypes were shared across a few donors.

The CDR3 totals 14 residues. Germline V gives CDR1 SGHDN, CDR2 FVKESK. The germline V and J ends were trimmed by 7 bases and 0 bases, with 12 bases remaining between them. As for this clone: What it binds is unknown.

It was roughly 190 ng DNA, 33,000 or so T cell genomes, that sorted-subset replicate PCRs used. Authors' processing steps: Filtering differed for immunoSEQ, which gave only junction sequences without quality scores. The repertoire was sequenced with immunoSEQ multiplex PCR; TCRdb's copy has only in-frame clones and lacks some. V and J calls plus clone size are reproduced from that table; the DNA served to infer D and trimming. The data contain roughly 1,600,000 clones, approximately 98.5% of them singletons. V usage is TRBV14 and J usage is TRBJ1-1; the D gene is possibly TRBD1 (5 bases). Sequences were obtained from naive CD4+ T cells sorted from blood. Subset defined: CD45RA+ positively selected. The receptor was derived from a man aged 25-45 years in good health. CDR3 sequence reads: CASKDGGMNTEAFF. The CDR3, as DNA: TGTGCCAGCAAAGATGGGGGAATGAACACTGAAGCTTTCTTT.